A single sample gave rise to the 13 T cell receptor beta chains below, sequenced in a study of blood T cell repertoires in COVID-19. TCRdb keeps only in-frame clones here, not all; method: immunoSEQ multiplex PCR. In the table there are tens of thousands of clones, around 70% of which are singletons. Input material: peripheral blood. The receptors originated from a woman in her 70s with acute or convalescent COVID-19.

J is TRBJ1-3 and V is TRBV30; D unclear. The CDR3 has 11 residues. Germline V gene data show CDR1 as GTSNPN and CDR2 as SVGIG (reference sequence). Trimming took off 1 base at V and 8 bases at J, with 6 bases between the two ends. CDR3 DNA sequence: TGTGCCTGGAGTGAGAGGTACACCATATATTTT. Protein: CAWSERYTIYF.

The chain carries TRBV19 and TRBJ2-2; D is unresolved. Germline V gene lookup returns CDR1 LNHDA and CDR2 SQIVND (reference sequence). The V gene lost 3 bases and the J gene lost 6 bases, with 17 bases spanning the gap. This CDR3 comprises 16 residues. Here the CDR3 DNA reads TGTGCCAGTAGTATCGGATTGGCAGGCTCATCCGGGGAGCTGTTTTTT. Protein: CASSIGLAGSSGELFF.

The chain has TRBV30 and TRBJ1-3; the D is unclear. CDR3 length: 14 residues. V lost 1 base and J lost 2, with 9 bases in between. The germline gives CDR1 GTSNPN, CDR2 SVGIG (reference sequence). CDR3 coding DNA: TGTGCCTGGAGTGGAGGCATCCCTGGAAACACCATATATTTT. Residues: CAWSGGIPGNTIYF.

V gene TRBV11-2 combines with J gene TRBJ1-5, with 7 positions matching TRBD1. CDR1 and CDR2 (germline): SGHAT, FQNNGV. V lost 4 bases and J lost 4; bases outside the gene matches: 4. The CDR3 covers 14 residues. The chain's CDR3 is CASSSDRSNQPQHF. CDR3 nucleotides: TGTGCCAGCAGCTCGGACAGGAGTAATCAGCCCCAGCATTTT.

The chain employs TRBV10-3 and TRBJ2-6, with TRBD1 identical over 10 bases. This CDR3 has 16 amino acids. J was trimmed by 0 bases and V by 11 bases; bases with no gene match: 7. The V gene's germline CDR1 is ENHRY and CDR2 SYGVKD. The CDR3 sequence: CAARQGASSGANVLTF. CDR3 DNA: TGTGCCGCGCGACAGGGGGCTAGCTCTGGGGCCAACGTCCTGACTTTC.

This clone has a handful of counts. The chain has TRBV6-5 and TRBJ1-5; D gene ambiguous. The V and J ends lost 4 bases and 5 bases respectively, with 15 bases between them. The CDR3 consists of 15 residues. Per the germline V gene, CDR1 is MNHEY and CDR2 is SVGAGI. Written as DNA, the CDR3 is TGTGCCAGCAGTTTGGCATTCAACGGGGATCAGCCCCAGCATTTT. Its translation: CASSLAFNGDQPQHF.

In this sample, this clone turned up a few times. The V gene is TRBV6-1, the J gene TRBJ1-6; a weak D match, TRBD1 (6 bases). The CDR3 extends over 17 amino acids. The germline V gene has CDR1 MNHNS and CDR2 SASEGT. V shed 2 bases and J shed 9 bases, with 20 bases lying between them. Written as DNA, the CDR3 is TGTGCCAGCAGTGAATTTCGGGGGGCGGGTATGGGTTCACCCCTCCACTTT. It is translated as CASSEFRGAGMGSPLHF.

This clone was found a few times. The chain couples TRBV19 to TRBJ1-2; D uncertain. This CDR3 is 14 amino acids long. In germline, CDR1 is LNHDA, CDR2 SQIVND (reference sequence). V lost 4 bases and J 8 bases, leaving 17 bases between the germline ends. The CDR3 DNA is TGTGCCAGTAGTACTAAGGCAGGTCCGTTCGGCTACACCTTC. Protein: CASSTKAGPFGYTF.

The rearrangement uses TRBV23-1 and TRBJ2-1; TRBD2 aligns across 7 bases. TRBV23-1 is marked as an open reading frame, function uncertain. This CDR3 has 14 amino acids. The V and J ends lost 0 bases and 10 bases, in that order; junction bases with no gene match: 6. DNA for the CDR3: TGCGCCAGCAGTCAATCCAACGGGGGGAACGAGCAGTTCTTC. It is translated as CASSQSNGGNEQFF.

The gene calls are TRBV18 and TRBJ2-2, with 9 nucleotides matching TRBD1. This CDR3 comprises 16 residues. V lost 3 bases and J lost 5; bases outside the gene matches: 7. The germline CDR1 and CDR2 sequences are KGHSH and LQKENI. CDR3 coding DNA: TGTGCCAGCTCACCTTCGACAGGGGGTTCTACCGGGGAGCTGTTTTTT. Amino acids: CASSPSTGGSTGELFF.

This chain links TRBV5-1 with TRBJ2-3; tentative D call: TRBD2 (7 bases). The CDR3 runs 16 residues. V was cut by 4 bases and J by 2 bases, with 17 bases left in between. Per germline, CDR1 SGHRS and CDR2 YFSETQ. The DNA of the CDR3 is TGCGCCAGCAGCCCTTTAGGGGGGGGGCCCACAGATACGCAGTATTTT. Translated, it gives CASSPLGGGPTDTQYF.

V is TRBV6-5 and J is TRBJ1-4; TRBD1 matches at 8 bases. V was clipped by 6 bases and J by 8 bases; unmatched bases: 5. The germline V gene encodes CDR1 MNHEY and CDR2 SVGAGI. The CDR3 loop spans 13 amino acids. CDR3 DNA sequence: TGTGCCAGCAGCCCAGGGGGCAAGGAAAAACTGTTTTTT. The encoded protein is CASSPGGKEKLFF.

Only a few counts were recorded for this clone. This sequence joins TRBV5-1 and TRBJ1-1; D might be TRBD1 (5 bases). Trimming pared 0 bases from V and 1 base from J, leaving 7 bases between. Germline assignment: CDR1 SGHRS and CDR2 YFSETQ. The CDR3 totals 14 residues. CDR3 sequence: CASSLGQTNTEAFF. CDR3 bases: TGCGCCAGCAGCTTGGGACAGACGAACACTGAAGCTTTCTTT.